The 26 T cell receptor beta chains listed next were all sequenced from one sample in a study of post-analysis software for immune sequencing data. Study-level points and caveats: Controls showed lower frequencies than patients for 5 or 6 TRBV segments, and TRBV5-6, TRBV5-1 and TRBV20-1 were among these.

These receptors' antigens are unknown. Incorporated into the TCR beta cDNA libraries were unique molecular identifiers, which served to reduce PCR and sequencing biases. TCRdb processed the PCR reads anew with MiXCR; each CDR3 protein has one entry. The table has 600,000 to 750,000 distinct CDR3 sequences, roughly three fifths seen once. What was sequenced was blood. These receptors came from a girl aged 2-10 years with multiple sclerosis.

The chain employs TRBV7-2 and TRBJ2-3; D call uncertain. The V gene lost 5 bases and the J gene lost 0 bases, with 12 bases spanning the gap. CDR1 and CDR2 from the germline V gene are SGHTA and FQGNSA. There are 15 residues in the CDR3. CDR3 residues: CASSNRLASTDTQYF. The CDR3 DNA follows: TGTGCCAGCAGCAACAGACTGGCTAGCACAGATACGCAGTATTTT.

The DNA of the CDR3 is TGTGCCAGCAACGGGTCGGCCCCGTTATACGAGCAGTACTTC. It encodes CASNGSAPLYEQYF. The rearrangement links TRBV28 to TRBJ2-7; no reliable D call. CDR3 length: 14 residues. From germline, CDR1 is MDHEN and CDR2 SYDVKM. V was pared by 7 bases and J by 4 bases, with 17 bases between.

The CDR3, as DNA: TGTGCCAGCAGCATAACGGAAATTAATCAGCCCCAGCATTTT. Protein product: CASSITEINQPQHF. The rearrangement joins TRBV21-1 to TRBJ1-5. TRBV21-1 is a pseudogene. The CDR3 loop spans 14 amino acids.

The rearrangement uses TRBV12-3 or TRBV12-4 and TRBJ2-3; perhaps D is TRBD1 or TRBD2 (5 bases each). V was shortened by 3 bases and J by 11 bases, with 18 bases between the two germline ends. The CDR3 totals 14 residues. The CDR3 region is CASSLGVSTDVQYF. CDR3 bases: TGTGCCAGCAGTTTGGGGGTGAGCACAGATGTGCAGTATTTT.

CDR3 in amino acids: CAISETVNNQPQHF. The CDR3 DNA sequence: TGTGCCATCAGTGAGACGGTGAACAATCAGCCCCAGCATTTT. The chain carries TRBV10-3 and TRBJ1-5; no firm D call. V dropped 2 bases and J dropped 3 bases, with 8 bases sitting between them. The CDR3 length is 14 residues. Germline V CDR1 and CDR2: ENHRY, SYGVKD.

Only a few counts were recorded for this clonotype. The chain is built from TRBV9 and TRBJ2-3; TRBD2 aligns across 11 bases. The J segment lost 6 bases and the V segment lost 4 bases, leaving 10 bases of the junction unmatched. The CDR3 loop spans 16 amino acids. Per germline, CDR1 SGDLS and CDR2 YYNGEE. CDR3 loop: CASSQGTSGLTDTQYF. The DNA for the CDR3 is TGTGCCAGCAGCCAAGGGACTAGCGGTCTAACGGATACGCAGTATTTT. The full variable domain, in which reference TRBV9 and TRBJ2-3 provide the parts outside the CDR3, is DSGVTQTPKHLITATGQRVTLRCSPRSGDLSVYWYQQSLDQGLQFLIQYYNGEERAKGNILERFSAQQFPDLHSELNLSSLELGDSALYFCASSQGTSGLTDTQYFGPGTRLTVL.

Note on this clonotype: An end of the junction differs from the germline gene, which may be a read error. The chain joins TRBV2 to TRBJ2-5, with D maybe TRBD2 (6 bases). Germline-derived CDR1 and CDR2 are SNHLY and FYNNEI. The CDR3 contains 13 residues. CDR3 sequence: CASREGPQGTQYF. The CDR3 coding sequence is TGTGCCAGCAGGGAGGGGCCCCAAGGGACCCAGTACTTC. Supplemented by reference TRBV2 and TRBJ2-5, the full variable domain reads EPEVTQTPSHQVTQMGQEVILRCVPISNHLYFYWYRQILGQKVEFLVSFYNNEISEKSEIFDDQFSVERPDGSNFTLKIRSTKLEDSAMYFCASREGPQGTQYFGPGTRLLVL.

The chain links TRBV20-1 to TRBJ1-1, with TRBD1 as a possible D gene (5 bases). The V end was cut by 3 bases, the J end by 0 bases, with 14 bases between. The CDR3 covers 15 residues. CDR1 and CDR2 (germline): DFQATT, SNEGSKA (reference sequence). The CDR3 DNA sequence: TGCAGTGCTAGTAAACCCGGGACTTTGAACACTGAAGCTTTCTTT. The encoded protein is CSASKPGTLNTEAFF.

The DNA for the CDR3 is TGCGCCAGCAGCTCCGTAATAAGAATAGCGGGAGGACTACAAGAGACCCAGTACTTC. It specifies CASSSVIRIAGGLQETQYF. The chain combines TRBV5-1 with TRBJ2-5; 10 bases map to TRBD2. Germline trimming cut 3 bases from V and 2 bases from J; bases unmatched to any gene: 16. Germline CDR1 and CDR2: SGHRS and YFSETQ. The CDR3 length is 19 residues.

This clonotype was picked up a small number of times. The V and J genes are TRBV28 and TRBJ2-7, with 7 bases that match TRBD1. Trimming cost V 5 bases and J 5 bases; bases outside gene matches: 6. Germline CDR1 and CDR2: MDHEN and SYDVKM. The CDR3 covers 13 residues. The CDR3 spells CASSTGQVHEQYF. CDR3 sequence (DNA): TGTGCCAGCAGTACCGGACAGGTCCACGAGCAGTACTTC.

This rearrangement joins TRBV15 to TRBJ1-2; D not resolved. This CDR3 has 13 amino acids. V gave up 4 bases and J gave up 7 bases, with 13 bases separating them. Germline CDR1 LNHNV, CDR2 YYDKDF (reference sequence). The CDR3 loop is CATSILQKAGYTF. Here the CDR3 DNA reads TGTGCCACCAGCATTTTACAGAAGGCTGGCTACACCTTC.

This clonotype was seen more than once but under ten times. The chain recombines TRBV6-5 with TRBJ1-2, with D unresolved. V was shortened by 1 base and J by 8 bases, with 11 bases between the two germline ends. The germline gives CDR1 MNHEY, CDR2 SVGAGI. The CDR3 runs to 13 residues. The CDR3 bases are TGTGCCAGCAGTTACTTATTGACGGGGGGCTACACCTTC. It codes for CASSYLLTGGYTF.

This rearrangement joins TRBV7-9 to TRBJ1-2; the D gene is possibly TRBD1 (6 bases). The V end lost 0 bases, the J end lost 6 bases, and 11 bases lay between the germline ends. This CDR3 has 14 amino acids. CDR1 is SEHNR, CDR2 FQNEAQ, per germline (reference sequence). In DNA form, the CDR3 reads TGTGCCAGCAGCTTAGCGCTAAAGGGGGATGGCTACACCTTC. This translates into CASSLALKGDGYTF.

In its sample, this clonotype was seen a few times. The J gene is TRBJ2-7, the V gene TRBV5-1, with D possibly matching TRBD1 (6 bases). The germline V and J ends were trimmed by 0 bases and 0 bases, with 13 bases remaining between them. The length of the CDR3 is 16 residues. Germline V CDR1 and CDR2: SGHRS, YFSETQ. The DNA of the CDR3 is TGCGCCAGCAGCTTGGACACAGGGTTAGGCTCCTACGAGCAGTACTTC. Its protein is CASSLDTGLGSYEQYF.

The rearrangement links TRBV2 to TRBJ2-1; 8 nucleotides match TRBD2. This CDR3 contains 15 residues. Looked up from germline, CDR1 is SNHLY and CDR2 is FYNNEI. Germline trimming cut 7 bases from V and 6 bases from J; bases unmatched to any gene: 11. The CDR3 here is CASNAGTRGSNEQFF. The CDR3, as DNA: TGTGCCAGCAATGCCGGGACTAGGGGTTCCAATGAGCAGTTCTTC.

This chain uses TRBV24-1 with TRBJ2-3; TRBD1 aligns across 7 bases. The germline V gene encodes CDR1 KGHDR and CDR2 SFDVKD. This CDR3 spans 16 amino acids. Germline trimming cut 1 base from V and 4 bases from J; bases unmatched to any gene: 7. This CDR3 is CATSDFRGTGADTQYF. The CDR3 DNA reads as TGTGCCACCAGTGATTTCAGGGGCACAGGGGCAGATACGCAGTATTTT.

This clonotype was detected once. The chain links TRBV10-1 to TRBJ1-1; no reliable D call. Germline CDR1 is WNHNN and CDR2 is SYGVQD (reference sequence). V was trimmed by 3 bases and J by 0 bases, leaving 11 bases between them. The CDR3 contains 15 residues. CDR3 sequence (DNA): TGCGCCAGCAGTGAAGAGGCCCGCATGAACACTGAAGCTTTCTTT. Translating gives CASSEEARMNTEAFF.

V usage is TRBV12-3 or TRBV12-4 and J usage is TRBJ1-6, with D unresolved. V was pared by 3 bases and J by 0 bases, with 6 bases between. The CDR3 sequence is 15 residues long. This CDR3 reads CASSFVGSYNSPLHF. CDR3 DNA: TGTGCCAGCAGTTTCGTAGGCTCCTATAATTCACCCCTCCACTTT.

This clonotype was counted between two and nine times. The V call is TRBV12-3 or TRBV12-4, the J call TRBJ2-1, with a weak D call TRBD2 (5 bases). Trimming took 3 bases from V and 0 from J, leaving 9 bases between them. The length of the CDR3 is 15 residues. CDR3: CASSFPGNSYNEQFF. The CDR3 coding sequence is TGTGCCAGCAGTTTTCCCGGGAACTCCTACAATGAGCAGTTCTTC.

The V and J genes are TRBV27 and TRBJ1-6; 8 positions match TRBD1. This CDR3 has 15 residues. Germline V gene data show CDR1 as MNHEY and CDR2 as SMNVEV (reference sequence). V lost 3 bases and J lost 9; bases outside the gene matches: 7. Written as DNA, the CDR3 is TGTGCCAGCAGTTTCTTCGGGACAGGTCGTTCACCCCTCCACTTT. It is translated as CASSFFGTGRSPLHF.

CDR3 in amino acids: CASSLRQGVGNEQFF. The CDR3 DNA sequence: TGCGCCAGCAGCTTGAGACAGGGGGTAGGCAATGAGCAGTTCTTC. The rearrangement joins TRBV5-1 to TRBJ2-1, with 9 bases lining up with TRBD1. Germline V gene lookup returns CDR1 SGHRS and CDR2 YFSETQ. V dropped 1 base and J dropped 6; count of bases not matched to a gene: 5. The length of the CDR3 is 15 residues.

The chain is built from TRBV7-9 and TRBJ2-5; TRBD2 matches at 7 bases. V lost 5 bases to trimming and J lost 2 bases; unmatched junction nucleotides: 17. The CDR3 loop spans 18 amino acids. Germline CDR1 is SEHNR and CDR2 is FQNEAQ (reference sequence). The CDR3 DNA follows: TGTGCCAGCAGCCCCCGGCGGGGGATCACGACCCCTCAAGAGACCCAGTACTTC. Translating gives CASSPRRGITTPQETQYF.

V usage is TRBV6-2 or TRBV6-3 and J usage is TRBJ2-1; 8 bases fit TRBD2. CDR1 MNHEY and CDR2 SVGEGT come from the germline V gene. V shed 6 bases, J shed 7 bases, and the junction held 11 bases outside the gene matches. The CDR3 runs 15 residues. The CDR3 spells CASSPPAGTRNEQFF. Here the CDR3 DNA reads TGTGCCAGCAGCCCACCCGCGGGGACTAGGAATGAGCAGTTCTTC.

The rearrangement joins TRBV3-1 to TRBJ2-5; 8 positions match TRBD2. CDR1 is LGHDT, CDR2 YNNKEL, per germline (reference sequence). With 1 base clipped from V and 4 bases from J, the junction kept 2 bases outside the gene matches. The CDR3 loop spans 14 amino acids. The DNA of the CDR3 is TGTGCCAGCAGCCAAGTGGGACTAGGAGAGACCCAGTACTTC. It codes for CASSQVGLGETQYF.

This clonotype was observed a single time. This rearrangement joins TRBV6-6 to TRBJ2-1; 11 bases line up with TRBD2. The germline gives CDR1 MNHNY, CDR2 SVGAGI (reference sequence). V trimming: 5 bases; J trimming: 8 bases; junction bases outside the gene matches: 11. CDR3 length equals 16 residues. The CDR3 DNA follows: TGTGCCAGCAGTACCATTAGCGGGAGGGCCATCGATGAGCAGTTCTTC. Its protein product is CASSTISGRAIDEQFF.

CDR3: CASSARTGEPLVGYTF. The DNA of the CDR3 is TGTGCCAGCAGTGCGCGGACAGGAGAGCCCTTAGTCGGCTACACCTTC. This chain joins TRBV2 and TRBJ1-2; TRBD1 matches at 7 bases. This CDR3 comprises 16 residues. CDR1 and CDR2 from the germline V gene are SNHLY and FYNNEI. V gave up 4 bases and J gave up 8 bases; unmatched junction bases: 16.